One sample yielded the 10 T cell receptor beta chains listed below, sequenced in a study of radiotherapy plus CTLA-4 blockade in lung cancer. The data were produced by immunoSEQ multiplex PCR, yet TCRdb's version contains in-frame clones alone and is incomplete. The sample includes 30,000 to 40,000 clones, around 70% of them seen just once. Source: peripheral blood, taken from a patient treated with radiotherapy plus ipilimumab. The receptors were gathered from a human donor with non-small cell lung cancer whose response to radiotherapy plus ipilimumab could not be evaluated.

The V and J genes are TRBV7-7 and TRBJ2-3; tentatively, D is TRBD1 (5 bases). Trimming took 3 bases from V and 4 from J, leaving 8 bases between them. The CDR3 extends over 13 amino acids. Per germline, CDR1 SSHAT and CDR2 FNYEAQ (reference sequence). CDR3 region: CASSLSRADTQYF. CDR3 in DNA: TGTGCCAGCAGCTTGTCCAGGGCAGATACGCAGTATTTT.

The chain has TRBV11-2 and TRBJ2-3; D is uncertain. Trimming took off 6 bases at V and 3 bases at J, with 13 bases between the two ends. CDR3 length equals 14 residues. The germline V gene encodes CDR1 SGHAT and CDR2 FQNNGV. CDR3 protein: CASSPMLATDTQYF. For the CDR3, the DNA is TGTGCCAGCAGTCCAATGCTGGCAACAGATACGCAGTATTTT.

The V and J genes are TRBV7-9 and TRBJ2-2; TRBD2 aligns across 7 bases. The CDR3 has 15 amino acids. The germline V gene encodes CDR1 SEHNR and CDR2 FQNEAQ (reference sequence). V lost 1 base to trimming and J lost 3 bases; unmatched junction nucleotides: 2. The CDR3 nucleotides are TGTGCCAGCAGCTTAGAGCTAGCGGACACCGGGGAGCTGTTTTTT. Protein: CASSLELADTGELFF.

CDR3 sequence reads: CASSLRREGRYNEQFF. The CDR3 DNA reads TGTGCCAGCAGCCTCAGGCGGGAGGGCCGGTATAATGAGCAGTTCTTC. The chain links TRBV7-8 to TRBJ2-1; 9 bases match TRBD2. The V gene's germline CDR1 is SGHVS and CDR2 FQNEAQ. The CDR3 spans 16 residues. The V gene end was trimmed by 5 bases and the J gene end by 7 bases; junction bases not matched to a gene: 12.

The chain couples TRBV6-1 to TRBJ2-3, with 7 bases that match TRBD2. J was trimmed by 2 bases and V by 6 bases; bases with no gene match: 5. The CDR3 contains 14 residues. Germline values: CDR1 MNHNS, CDR2 SASEGT. The CDR3: CASRRLAPTDTQYF. CDR3 nucleotides: TGTGCCAGCAGACGACTAGCCCCCACAGATACGCAGTATTTT.

This clone has just a few counts. The chain recombines TRBV7-9 with TRBJ1-1; TRBD1 agrees at 7 bases. Germline assignment: CDR1 SEHNR and CDR2 FQNEAQ (reference sequence). The CDR3 runs to 15 residues. V trimming: 2 bases; J trimming: 10 bases; junction bases outside the gene matches: 13. In nucleotides, the CDR3 is TGTGCCAGCAGCTTACTTGGACAGGCCGGGAGAGGAGCTTTCTTT. It yields the protein CASSLLGQAGRGAFF.

The rearrangement links TRBV29-1 to TRBJ2-7; no firm D call. This CDR3 comprises 12 residues. Trimming stripped 1 base from V and 3 bases from J, with 7 bases between. CDR1 and CDR2 from the germline V gene are SQVTM and ANQGSEA. The CDR3 is CSVEAHSYEQYF. Here the CDR3 DNA reads TGCAGCGTTGAAGCCCACAGCTACGAGCAGTACTTC.

The CDR3 region has the DNA TGTGCCAGCAGCTTGGATTCACAGGCATTGAACACTGAAGCTTTCTTT. Translating gives CASSLDSQALNTEAFF. V usage is TRBV7-2 and J usage is TRBJ1-1, with TRBD1 as a possible D gene (5 bases). The CDR3 is 16 amino acids. Trimming took 3 bases from V and 0 from J, leaving 14 bases between them. Germline values: CDR1 SGHTA, CDR2 FQGNSA.

The chain carries TRBV25-1 and TRBJ2-7, with 9 bases fitting TRBD2. Germline V gene data show CDR1 as MGHDK and CDR2 as SYGVNS. This CDR3 comprises 12 residues. Unmatched junction bases numbered 0, after V lost 5 bases and J lost 4 bases. CDR3 amino acids: CASSSGRYEQYF. In DNA, the CDR3 is TGTGCCAGCAGTAGCGGGAGGTACGAGCAGTACTTC.

The CDR3 DNA reads as TGTGCTAGTGGTTTGGGGAACAACAGGGGGGCGAGTAGGAAAAATCAGCCCCAGCATTTT. This codes for CASGLGNNRGASRKNQPQHF. The V call is TRBV12-5, the J call TRBJ1-5; 8 bases line up with TRBD1. This CDR3 comprises 20 residues. V lost 1 base and J lost 4; bases outside the gene matches: 18. Germline CDR1 is LGHNT and CDR2 is FRNRAP.